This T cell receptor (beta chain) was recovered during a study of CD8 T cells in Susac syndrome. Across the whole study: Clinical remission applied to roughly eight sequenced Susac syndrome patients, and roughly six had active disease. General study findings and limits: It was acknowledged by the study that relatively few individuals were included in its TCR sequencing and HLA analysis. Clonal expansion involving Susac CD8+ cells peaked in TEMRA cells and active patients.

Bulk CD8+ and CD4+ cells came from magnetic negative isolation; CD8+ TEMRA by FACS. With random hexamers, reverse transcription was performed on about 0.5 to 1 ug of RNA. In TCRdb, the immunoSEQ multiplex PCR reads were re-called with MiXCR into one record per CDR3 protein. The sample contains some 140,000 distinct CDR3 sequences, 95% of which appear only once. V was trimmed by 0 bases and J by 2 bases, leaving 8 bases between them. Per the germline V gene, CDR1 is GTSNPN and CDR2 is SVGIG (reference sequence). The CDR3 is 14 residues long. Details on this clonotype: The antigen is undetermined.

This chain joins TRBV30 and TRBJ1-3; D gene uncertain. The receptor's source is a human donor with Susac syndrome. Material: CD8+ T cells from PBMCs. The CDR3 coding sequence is TGTGCCTGGAGTGTTGGAACAACTGGAAACACCATATATTTT. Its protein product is CAWSVGTTGNTIYF.